This T cell receptor (beta chain) was identified during a study of shared clonotypes between healthy human individuals. About the research overall: The plates for each donor numbered three CD4 naive, three CD4 memory, two CD8 naive and one CD8 memory.

Some clones are missing from TCRdb's copy, which holds only in-frame ones; the method was immunoSEQ multiplex PCR. Of over a million clones listed, roughly 80% are singletons. What was sequenced was memory CD4+ T cells sorted from blood. Subset in this sample: CD45RA-negative fraction. This receptor was identified in a man aged 18 to 29 in good health.

The chain's CDR3 is CASSATGVSSYEQYF. The CDR3 DNA reads as TGTGCCAGCAGCGCCACAGGGGTGTCCTCCTACGAGCAGTACTTC. The chain is built from TRBV9 and TRBJ2-7; the match to TRBD1 covers 7 bases. The CDR3 length is 15 residues. Germline assignment: CDR1 SGDLS and CDR2 YYNGEE. Losses at the gene ends were 3 bases for V and 0 bases for J; bases not matched to a gene: 6.